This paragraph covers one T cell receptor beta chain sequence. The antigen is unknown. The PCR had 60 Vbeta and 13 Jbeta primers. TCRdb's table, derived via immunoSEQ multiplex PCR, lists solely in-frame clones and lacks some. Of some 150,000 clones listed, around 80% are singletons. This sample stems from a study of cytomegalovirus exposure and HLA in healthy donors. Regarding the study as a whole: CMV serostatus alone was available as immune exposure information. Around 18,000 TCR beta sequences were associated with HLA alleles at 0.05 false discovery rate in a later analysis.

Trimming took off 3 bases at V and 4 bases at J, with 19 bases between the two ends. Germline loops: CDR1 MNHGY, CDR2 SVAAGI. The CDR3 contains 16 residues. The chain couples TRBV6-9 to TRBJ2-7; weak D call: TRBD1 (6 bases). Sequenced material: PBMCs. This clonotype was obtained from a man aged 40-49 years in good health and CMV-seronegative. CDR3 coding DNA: TGTGCCAGCAGTTACAGCAGGGGTTTGGGAATTTACGAGCAGTACTTC. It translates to CASSYSRGLGIYEQYF.